This T cell receptor (beta chain) originates from a study of T cells of healthy individuals. The sample holds many counts of this clonotype. The V gene's germline CDR1 is MGHDK and CDR2 SYGVNS. The ends lost 5 bases at V and 6 bases at J; junction bases unmatched: 12. The CDR3 contains 17 residues. TCRdb redid the calling of the 5' RACE reads with MiXCR, one entry per CDR3 protein. The sample consists of 40,000 to 65,000 distinct CDR3 sequences, roughly 14% of them appearing once. The V gene is TRBV25-1, the J gene TRBJ2-2; 10 positions agree with TRBD2. The clonotype originates from a human donor in good health. In DNA form, the CDR3 reads TGTGCCAGCAGTTCCCCACTAGCGGGAAGGGGACCCGGGGAGCTGTTTTTT. Translated, it gives CASSSPLAGRGPGELFF.